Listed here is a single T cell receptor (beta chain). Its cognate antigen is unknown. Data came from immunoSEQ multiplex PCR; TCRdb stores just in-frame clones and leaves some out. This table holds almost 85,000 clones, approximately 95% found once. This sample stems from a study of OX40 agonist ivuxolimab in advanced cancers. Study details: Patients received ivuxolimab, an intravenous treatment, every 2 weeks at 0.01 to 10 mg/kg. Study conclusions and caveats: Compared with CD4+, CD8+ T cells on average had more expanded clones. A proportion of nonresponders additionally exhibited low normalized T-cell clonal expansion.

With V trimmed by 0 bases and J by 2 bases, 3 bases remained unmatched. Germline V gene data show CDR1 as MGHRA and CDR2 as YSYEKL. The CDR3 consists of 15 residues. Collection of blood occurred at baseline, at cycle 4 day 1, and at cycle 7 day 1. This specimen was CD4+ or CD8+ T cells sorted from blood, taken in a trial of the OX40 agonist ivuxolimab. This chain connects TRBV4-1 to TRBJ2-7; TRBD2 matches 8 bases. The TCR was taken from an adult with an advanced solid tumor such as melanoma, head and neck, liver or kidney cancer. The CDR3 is CASSQEAGGPYEQYF. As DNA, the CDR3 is TGCGCCAGCAGCCAAGAGGCGGGAGGTCCCTACGAGCAGTACTTC.